This T cell receptor (beta chain) came from a study of CD8 T cells in Susac syndrome. After removal of 2 bases from V and 9 bases from J, the junction contained 7 bases not matched to a gene. CDR1 and CDR2 from the germline V gene are SGHRS and YFSETQ. This CDR3 spans 14 amino acids. Reverse transcription of roughly 0.5 to 1 ug RNA was carried out with random hexamers. One entry per CDR3 protein, called by TCRdb with MiXCR from the immunoSEQ multiplex PCR reads. This table holds about 71,000 distinct CDR3 sequences, 93% found once. Recently defined diagnostic criteria for definite or probable disease were fulfilled by Susac syndrome patients. This clonotype was recorded only once.

The sequence came from a human donor with Susac syndrome. This rearrangement joins TRBV5-1 to TRBJ2-1; 8 nucleotides agree with TRBD2. The specimen was CD4+ T cells from PBMCs. The CDR3 DNA reads TGCGCCAGCAGCTTCGGGACTAGGGGTGGTGAGCAGTTCTTC. It specifies CASSFGTRGGEQFF.